The 17 T cell receptor beta chains reported below all come from one sample, sequenced in a study of yellow fever vaccine responses in identical twins. One entry per CDR3 protein results from TCRdb running MiXCR on the RT-PCR reads. The sample has 15,000 to 20,000 distinct CDR3 sequences; just over 60% are singletons. Sequenced here: T cells from blood (PBMCs), unsorted or a sorted subset (not recorded which), sampled before or after yellow fever vaccination (not recorded which). These receptors all come from a woman in her late teens or twenties who received the yellow fever vaccine.

The chain uses TRBV5-1 and TRBJ2-1; D is possibly TRBD2 (5 bases). The V and J ends lost 0 bases and 7 bases respectively, with 14 bases between them. The CDR3 totals 15 residues. In germline, CDR1 is SGHRS, CDR2 YFSETQ. CDR3 nucleotide sequence: TGCGCCAGCAGCTTGGTTGCGGGCCCGGGGAATGAGCAGTTCTTC. Protein product: CASSLVAGPGNEQFF.

There are a few counts of this clonotype. This chain connects TRBV10-1 to TRBJ1-5; a weak D match, TRBD1 (5 bases). The CDR3 totals 13 residues. The V end lost 6 bases, the J end lost 5 bases, and 11 bases lay between the germline ends. Germline V gene sequence: CDR1 WNHNN, CDR2 SYGVQD (reference sequence). CDR3 in amino acids: CASSRQKDQPQHF. The DNA of the CDR3 is TGCGCCAGCAGCCGACAGAAGGATCAGCCCCAGCATTTT.

DNA for the CDR3: TGTGCCGCCTCCGGGCGGAATAATGAAAAACTGTTTTTT. Encoded protein: CAASGRNNEKLFF. The J gene is TRBJ1-4, the V gene TRBV15; D is undetermined. V gave up 11 bases and J gave up 4 bases, with 14 bases separating them. The CDR3 covers 13 residues. Germline CDR1 and CDR2: LNHNV and YYDKDF (reference sequence).

This chain connects TRBV2 to TRBJ1-1; D perhaps matches TRBD1 (5 bases). V was shortened by 6 bases and J by 5 bases, with 16 bases between the two germline ends. CDR1 and CDR2 from the germline V gene are SNHLY and FYNNEI. The length of the CDR3 is 14 residues. CDR3 amino acids: CASRRGREGTEAFF. CDR3 nucleotides: TGTGCCAGCAGGCGGGGCAGGGAGGGTACTGAAGCTTTCTTT.

The rearrangement joins TRBV7-3 to TRBJ2-5, with no clear D. This CDR3 contains 13 residues. The germline CDR1 and CDR2 sequences are SGHTA and FQGTGA. V lost 1 base to trimming and J lost 1 base, with 4 bases between them. The CDR3 nucleotides are TGTGCCAGCAGCTTAATCCCCCAAGAGACCCAGTACTTC. Protein: CASSLIPQETQYF.

V is TRBV18 and J is TRBJ2-3; D is undetermined. The germline V gene has CDR1 KGHSH and CDR2 LQKENI. The CDR3 is 14 amino acids. V lost 3 bases and J 3 bases, leaving 10 bases between the germline ends. CDR3 nucleotides: TGTGCCAGCTCACCCCGGAAGGGAACAGATACGCAGTATTTT. As protein: CASSPRKGTDTQYF.

The chain joins TRBV7-2 to TRBJ2-7, with 7 bases matching TRBD1. Germline CDR1 SGHTA, CDR2 FQGNSA. This CDR3 is 15 amino acids long. J gave up 3 bases and V 5 bases, and 10 bases lay outside the gene matches. The DNA of the CDR3 is TGTGCCAGCAGCCCATCGACAGGGTTTGACTACGAGCAGTACTTC. Amino acids: CASSPSTGFDYEQYF.

The chain employs TRBV20-1 and TRBJ2-3; D possibly corresponds to TRBD2 (5 bases). Germline CDR1 reads DFQATT; CDR2 reads SNEGSKA (reference sequence). CDR3 length: 17 amino acids. The V and J ends lost 5 bases and 6 bases respectively, with 27 bases between them. CDR3 residues: CSAGRRPLAGWADTQYF. The CDR3, as DNA: TGCAGTGCTGGGAGAAGGCCCCTAGCCGGCTGGGCTGATACGCAGTATTTT.

The chain employs TRBV29-1 and TRBJ1-4; unclear D gene. V was pared by 7 bases and J by 7 bases, with 13 bases between. CDR1 SQVTM and CDR2 ANQGSEA come from the germline V gene. The CDR3 sequence is 12 residues long. The CDR3 loop reads CSAAFVSEKLFF. DNA for the CDR3: TGCAGCGCGGCCTTTGTGAGTGAAAAACTGTTTTTT. Drawing the rest from reference TRBV29-1 and TRBJ1-4, the complete variable domain is SAVISQKPSRDICQRGTSLTIQCQVDSQVTMMFWYRQQPGQSLTLIATANQGSEATYESGFVIDKFPISRPNLTFSTLTVSNMSPEDSSIYLCSAAFVSEKLFFGSGTQLSVL.

This rearrangement joins TRBV19 to TRBJ1-4; D remains unclear. Between the trimmed V and J ends, which lost 7 bases and 4 bases, there was a span of 7 bases. The germline CDR1 and CDR2 sequences are LNHDA and SQIVND (reference sequence). This CDR3 is built from 12 residues. CDR3 sequence reads: CASMSLNEKLFF. CDR3 in DNA: TGTGCCAGTATGAGTCTTAATGAAAAACTGTTTTTT.

The chain combines TRBV19 with TRBJ2-7, with 11 nucleotides matching TRBD2. The CDR3 runs to 14 residues. Germline V lookup: CDR1 LNHDA, CDR2 SQIVND (reference sequence). V trimming: 6 bases; J trimming: 2 bases; junction bases outside the gene matches: 3. The CDR3 sequence: CASRGLADAYEQYF. CDR3 nucleotides: TGTGCCAGTAGGGGACTAGCGGACGCCTACGAGCAGTACTTC. Full variable domain (missing parts from reference TRBV19 and TRBJ2-7): DGGITQSPKYLFRKEGQNVTLSCEQNLNHDAMYWYRQDPGQGLRLIYYSQIVNDFQKGDIAEGYSVSREKKESFPLTVTSAQKNPTAFYLCASRGLADAYEQYFGPGTRLTVT.

The chain employs TRBV29-1 and TRBJ2-5, with D hard to call. Germline V gene data show CDR1 as SQVTM and CDR2 as ANQGSEA. This CDR3 comprises 13 residues. V gave up 3 bases and J gave up 4 bases, with 12 bases separating them. The CDR3 bases are TGCAGCGTTGAGGTCAGCCCTAGAGAGACCCAGTACTTC. This gives the protein CSVEVSPRETQYF.

V gene TRBV29-1 combines with J gene TRBJ2-3; D ambiguous. V was trimmed by 1 base and J by 7 bases, leaving 12 bases between them. CDR1 and CDR2 from the germline V gene are SQVTM and ANQGSEA. This CDR3 region has 13 residues. CDR3 coding DNA: TGCAGCGTTGAAGGGCAGGACCCAAATACGCAGTATTTT. Residues: CSVEGQDPNTQYF.

The DNA for the CDR3 is TGCGCCAGCAGCTTGGGTGGGAGGACCACAGATACGCAGTATTTT. Encoded protein: CASSLGGRTTDTQYF. This chain links TRBV5-1 with TRBJ2-3, with D possibly TRBD2 on 6 matching bases. Germline V lookup: CDR1 SGHRS, CDR2 YFSETQ. CDR3 size: 15 residues. Trimming shortened V by 0 bases and J by 2 bases, and 10 bases separated the two germline ends. The full variable domain, completed using reference TRBV5-1 and TRBJ2-3, is KAGVTQTPRYLIKTRGQQVTLSCSPISGHRSVSWYQQTPGQGLQFLFEYFSETQRNKGNFPGRFSGRQFSNSRSEMNVSTLELGDSALYLCASSLGGRTTDTQYFGPGTRLTVL.

The rearrangement joins TRBV11-2 to TRBJ1-1, with no clear D. The V end was cut by 1 base, the J end by 0 bases, with 18 bases between. The CDR3 totals 18 residues. Germline values: CDR1 SGHAT, CDR2 FQNNGV. The CDR3 loop is CASSLGTYPTIMNTEAFF. CDR3 sequence (DNA): TGTGCCAGCAGCTTAGGGACTTACCCAACTATAATGAACACTGAAGCTTTCTTT.

V and J are TRBV5-1 and TRBJ2-5, with unresolved D. Germline-derived CDR1 and CDR2 are SGHRS and YFSETQ. Trimming cost V 2 bases and J 5 bases, with 10 bases left between them. The CDR3 is made up of 13 amino acids. CDR3 residues: CASSFLTVETQYF. Written as DNA, the CDR3 is TGCGCCAGCAGCTTTTTAACAGTTGAGACCCAGTACTTC.

This rearrangement joins TRBV20-1 to TRBJ1-1; D is undetermined. In germline, CDR1 is DFQATT, CDR2 SNEGSKA (reference sequence). This CDR3 contains 13 residues. The V end lost 0 bases, the J end lost 5 bases, and 10 bases lay between the germline ends. The chain's CDR3 is CSARDVLVTEAFF. CDR3 nucleotides: TGCAGTGCTAGAGATGTCCTGGTAACTGAAGCTTTCTTT.